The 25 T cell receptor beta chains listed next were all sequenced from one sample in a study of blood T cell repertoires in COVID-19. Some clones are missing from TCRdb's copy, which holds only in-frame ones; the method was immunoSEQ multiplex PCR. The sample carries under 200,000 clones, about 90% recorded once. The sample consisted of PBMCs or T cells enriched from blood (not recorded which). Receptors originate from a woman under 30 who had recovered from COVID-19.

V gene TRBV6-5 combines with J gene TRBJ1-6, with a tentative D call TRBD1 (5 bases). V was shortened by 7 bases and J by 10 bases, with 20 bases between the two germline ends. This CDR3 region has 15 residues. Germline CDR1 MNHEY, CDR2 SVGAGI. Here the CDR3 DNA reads TGTGCCAGCATCCTCAACCCGGGGACTGAATCACCCCTCCACTTT. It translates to CASILNPGTESPLHF.

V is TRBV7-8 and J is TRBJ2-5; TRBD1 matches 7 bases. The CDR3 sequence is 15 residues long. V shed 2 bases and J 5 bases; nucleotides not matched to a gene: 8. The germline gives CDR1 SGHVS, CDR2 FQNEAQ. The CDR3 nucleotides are TGTGCCAGCAGCTTAACCGGAAGGGGGCGGGAGACCCAGTACTTC. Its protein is CASSLTGRGRETQYF.

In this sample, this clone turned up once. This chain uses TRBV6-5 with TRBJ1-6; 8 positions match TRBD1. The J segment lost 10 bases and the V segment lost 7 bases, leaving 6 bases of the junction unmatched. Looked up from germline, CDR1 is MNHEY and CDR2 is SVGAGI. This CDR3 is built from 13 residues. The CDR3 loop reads CASTQGAQSPLHF. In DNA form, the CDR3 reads TGTGCCAGCACCCAGGGGGCGCAGTCACCCCTCCACTTT.

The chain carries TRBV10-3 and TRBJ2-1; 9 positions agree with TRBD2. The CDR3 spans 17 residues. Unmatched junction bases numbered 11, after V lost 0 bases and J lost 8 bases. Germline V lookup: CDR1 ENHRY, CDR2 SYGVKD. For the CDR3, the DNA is TGTGCCATCAGTGAGTCGAGTTTGCGGGGGGGCGGTGATGAGCAGTTCTTC. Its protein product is CAISESSLRGGGDEQFF.

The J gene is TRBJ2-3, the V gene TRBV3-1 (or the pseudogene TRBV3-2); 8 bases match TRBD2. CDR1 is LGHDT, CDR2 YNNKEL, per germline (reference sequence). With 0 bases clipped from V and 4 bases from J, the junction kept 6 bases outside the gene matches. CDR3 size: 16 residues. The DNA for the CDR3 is TGTGCCAGCAGCCAAGATGAGAGCGGGGGTGCAGATACGCAGTATTTT. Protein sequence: CASSQDESGGADTQYF.

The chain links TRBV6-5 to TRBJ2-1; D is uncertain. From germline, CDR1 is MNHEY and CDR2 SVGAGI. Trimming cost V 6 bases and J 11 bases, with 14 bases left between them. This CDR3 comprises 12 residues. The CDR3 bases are TGTGCCAGCAGACAACGCGCAGGAAAGCAGTTCTTC. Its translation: CASRQRAGKQFF.

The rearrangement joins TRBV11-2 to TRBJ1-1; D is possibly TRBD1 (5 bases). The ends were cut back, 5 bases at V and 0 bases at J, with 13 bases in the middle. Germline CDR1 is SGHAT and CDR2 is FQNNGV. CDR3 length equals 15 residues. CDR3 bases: TGTGCCAGCAGCAAAGACCCAGGGTTGAACACTGAAGCTTTCTTT. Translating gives CASSKDPGLNTEAFF.

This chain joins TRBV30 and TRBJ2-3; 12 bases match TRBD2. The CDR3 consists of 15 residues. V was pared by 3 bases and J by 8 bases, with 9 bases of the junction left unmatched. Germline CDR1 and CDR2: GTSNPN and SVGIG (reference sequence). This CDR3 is CAWRRASGGVATQYF. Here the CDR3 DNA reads TGTGCCTGGAGGAGGGCTAGCGGGGGGGTAGCTACGCAGTATTTT. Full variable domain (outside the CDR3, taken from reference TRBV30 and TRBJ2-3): SQTIHQWPATLVQPVGSPLSLECTVEGTSNPNLYWYRQAAGRGLQLLFYSVGIGQISSEVPQNLSASRPQDRQFILSSKKLLLSDSGFYLCAWRRASGGVATQYFGPGTRLTVL.

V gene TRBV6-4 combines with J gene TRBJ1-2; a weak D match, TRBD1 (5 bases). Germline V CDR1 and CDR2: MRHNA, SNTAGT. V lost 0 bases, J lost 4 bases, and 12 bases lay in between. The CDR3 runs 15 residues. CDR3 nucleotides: TGTGCCAGCAGTGACTCGCGCGGGGGTCTCTATGGCTACACCTTC. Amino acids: CASSDSRGGLYGYTF.

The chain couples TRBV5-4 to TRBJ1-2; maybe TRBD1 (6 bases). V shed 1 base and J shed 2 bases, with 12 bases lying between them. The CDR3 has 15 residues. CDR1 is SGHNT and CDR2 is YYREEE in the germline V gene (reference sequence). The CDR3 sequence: CASSLTQGPNYGYTF. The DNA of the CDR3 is TGTGCCAGCAGCTTGACCCAGGGGCCCAACTATGGCTACACCTTC.

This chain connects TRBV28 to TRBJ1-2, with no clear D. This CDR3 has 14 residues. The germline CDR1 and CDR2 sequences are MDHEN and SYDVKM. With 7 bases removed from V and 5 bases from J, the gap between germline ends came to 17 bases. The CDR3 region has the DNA TGTGCCAGCAAGGAGGCGGCTGGGAATTATGGCTACACCTTC. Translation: CASKEAAGNYGYTF.

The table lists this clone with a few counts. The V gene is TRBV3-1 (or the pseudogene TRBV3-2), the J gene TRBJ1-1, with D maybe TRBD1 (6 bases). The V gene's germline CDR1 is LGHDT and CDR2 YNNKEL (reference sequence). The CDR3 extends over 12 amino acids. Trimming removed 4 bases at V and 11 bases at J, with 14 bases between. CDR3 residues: CASSPRDKSAFF. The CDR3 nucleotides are TGTGCCAGCAGCCCAAGGGACAAAAGCGCTTTCTTT.

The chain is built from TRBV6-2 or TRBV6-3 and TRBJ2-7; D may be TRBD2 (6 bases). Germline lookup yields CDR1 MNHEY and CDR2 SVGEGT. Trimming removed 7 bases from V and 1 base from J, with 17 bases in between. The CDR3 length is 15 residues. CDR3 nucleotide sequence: TGTGCCAGCAACCCTCGGGGGTGGCCTTCCTACGAGCAGTACTTC. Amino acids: CASNPRGWPSYEQYF.

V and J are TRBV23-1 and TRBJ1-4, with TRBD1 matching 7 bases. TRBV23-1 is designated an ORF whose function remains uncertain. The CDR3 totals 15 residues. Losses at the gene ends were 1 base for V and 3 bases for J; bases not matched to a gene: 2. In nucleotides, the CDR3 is TGCGCCAGCAGTCAATGGGGGACAGCTAATGAAAAACTGTTTTTT. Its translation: CASSQWGTANEKLFF.

DNA of the CDR3: TGTGCCAGCAGCAAAGCGCTGCGGCCCCAAGGCACTGAAGCTTTCTTT. This translates into CASSKALRPQGTEAFF. This chain links TRBV21-1 with TRBJ1-1. TRBV21-1 is a known pseudogene. CDR3 length: 16 amino acids.

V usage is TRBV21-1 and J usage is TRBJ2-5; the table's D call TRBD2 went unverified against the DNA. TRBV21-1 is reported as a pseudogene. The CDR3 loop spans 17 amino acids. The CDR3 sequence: CASSNHLGPTEQETQYF. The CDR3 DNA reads TGTGCCAGCAGCAATCACCTAGGCCCTACGGAGCAAGAGACCCAGTACTTC.

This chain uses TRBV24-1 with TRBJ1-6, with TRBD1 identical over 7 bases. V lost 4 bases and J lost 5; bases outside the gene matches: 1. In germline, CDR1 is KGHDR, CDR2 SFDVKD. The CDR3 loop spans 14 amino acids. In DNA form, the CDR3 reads TGTGCCACCAGTGAGGACAGGAATAATTCACCCCTCCACTTT. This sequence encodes CATSEDRNNSPLHF.

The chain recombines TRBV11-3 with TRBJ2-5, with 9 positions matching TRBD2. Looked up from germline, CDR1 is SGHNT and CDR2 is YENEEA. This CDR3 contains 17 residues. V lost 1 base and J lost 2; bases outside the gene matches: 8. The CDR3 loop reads CASSLGPLSGGQETQYF. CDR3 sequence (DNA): TGTGCCAGCAGCTTAGGTCCCCTTAGCGGGGGACAAGAGACCCAGTACTTC.

The CDR3 reads CASSLIRFAYEQYF. In nucleotides, the CDR3 is TGTGCCAGCAGCTTGATCCGGTTTGCTTACGAGCAGTACTTC. The chain is built from TRBV11-2 and TRBJ2-7, with D hard to call. The ends were cut back, 3 bases at V and 4 bases at J, with 13 bases in the middle. This CDR3 has 14 residues. Germline V gene data show CDR1 as SGHAT and CDR2 as FQNNGV.

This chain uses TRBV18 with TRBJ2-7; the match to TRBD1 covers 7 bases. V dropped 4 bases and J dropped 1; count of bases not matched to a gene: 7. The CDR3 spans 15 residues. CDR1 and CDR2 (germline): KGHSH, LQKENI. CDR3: CASSRGTDSSYEQYF. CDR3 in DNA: TGTGCCAGCTCACGGGGGACAGATTCATCCTACGAGCAGTACTTC. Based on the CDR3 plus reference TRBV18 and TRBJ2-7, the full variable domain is NAGVMQNPRHLVRRRGQEARLRCSPMKGHSHVYWYRQLPEEGLKFMVYLQKENIIDESGMPKERFSAEFPKEGPSILRIQQVVRGDSAAYFCASSRGTDSSYEQYFGPGTRLTVT.

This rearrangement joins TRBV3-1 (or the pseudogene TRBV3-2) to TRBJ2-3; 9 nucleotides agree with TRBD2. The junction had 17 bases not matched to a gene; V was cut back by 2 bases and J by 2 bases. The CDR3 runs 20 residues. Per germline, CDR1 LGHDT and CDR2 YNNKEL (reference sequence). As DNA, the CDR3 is TGTGCCAGCAGCCAAAAGGGGTGGGGCTATAGCGGGGGATCCACAGATACGCAGTATTTT. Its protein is CASSQKGWGYSGGSTDTQYF.

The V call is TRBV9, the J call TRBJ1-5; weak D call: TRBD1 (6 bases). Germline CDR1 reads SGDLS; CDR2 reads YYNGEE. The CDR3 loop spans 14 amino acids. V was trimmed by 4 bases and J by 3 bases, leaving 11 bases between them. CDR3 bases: TGTGCCAGCAGCTCTGGACAGTCCAATCAGCCCCAGCATTTT. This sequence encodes CASSSGQSNQPQHF.

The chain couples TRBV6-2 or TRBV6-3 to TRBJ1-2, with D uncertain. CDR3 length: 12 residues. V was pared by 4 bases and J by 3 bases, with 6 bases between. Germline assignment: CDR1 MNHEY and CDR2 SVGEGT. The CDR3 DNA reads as TGTGCCAGCAGTTTCAGCGACTATGGCTACACCTTC. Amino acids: CASSFSDYGYTF.

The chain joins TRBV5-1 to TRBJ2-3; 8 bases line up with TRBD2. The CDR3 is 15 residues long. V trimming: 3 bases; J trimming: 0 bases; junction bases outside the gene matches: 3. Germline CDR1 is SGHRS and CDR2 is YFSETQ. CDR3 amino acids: CASSSLAASTDTQYF. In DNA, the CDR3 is TGCGCCAGCAGCTCACTAGCGGCTAGCACAGATACGCAGTATTTT.

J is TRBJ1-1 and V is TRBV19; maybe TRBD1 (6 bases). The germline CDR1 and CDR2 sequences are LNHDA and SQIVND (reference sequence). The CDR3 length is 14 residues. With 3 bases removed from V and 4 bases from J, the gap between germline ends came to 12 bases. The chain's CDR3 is CASSIQGIGTEAFF. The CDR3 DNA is TGTGCCAGTAGTATTCAGGGGATCGGCACTGAAGCTTTCTTT.